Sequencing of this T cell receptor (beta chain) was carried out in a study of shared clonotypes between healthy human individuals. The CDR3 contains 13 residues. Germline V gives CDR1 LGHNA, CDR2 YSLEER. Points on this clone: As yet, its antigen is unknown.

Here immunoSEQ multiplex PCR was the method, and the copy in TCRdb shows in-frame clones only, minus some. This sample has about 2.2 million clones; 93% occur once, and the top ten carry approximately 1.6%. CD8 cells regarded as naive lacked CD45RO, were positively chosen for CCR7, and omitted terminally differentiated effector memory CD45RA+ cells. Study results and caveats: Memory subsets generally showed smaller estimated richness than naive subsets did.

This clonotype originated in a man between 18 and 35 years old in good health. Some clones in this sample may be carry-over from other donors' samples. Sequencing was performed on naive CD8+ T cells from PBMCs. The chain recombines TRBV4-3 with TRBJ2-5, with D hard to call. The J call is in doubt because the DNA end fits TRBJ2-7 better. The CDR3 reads CASSQELGYEQYF. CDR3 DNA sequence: TGCGCCAGCAGCCAAGAGCTGGGCTACGAGCAGTACTTC.